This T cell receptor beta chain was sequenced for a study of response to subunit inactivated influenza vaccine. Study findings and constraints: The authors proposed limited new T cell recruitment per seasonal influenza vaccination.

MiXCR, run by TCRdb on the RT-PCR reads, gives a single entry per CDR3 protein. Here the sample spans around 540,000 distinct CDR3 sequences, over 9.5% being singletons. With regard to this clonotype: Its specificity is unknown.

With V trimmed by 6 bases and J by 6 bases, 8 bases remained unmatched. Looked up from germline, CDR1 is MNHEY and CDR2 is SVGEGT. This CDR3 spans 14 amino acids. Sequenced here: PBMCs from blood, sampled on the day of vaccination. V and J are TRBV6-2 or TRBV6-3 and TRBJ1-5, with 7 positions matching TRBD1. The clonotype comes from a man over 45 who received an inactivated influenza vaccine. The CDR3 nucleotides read TGTGCCAGCAGACCCGACAGGGCCCTTCAGCCCCAGCATTTT. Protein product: CASRPDRALQPQHF.